Included here is one T cell receptor (beta chain) sequence, with context. Trimming removed 0 bases from V and 0 bases from J, with 14 bases in between. The germline V gene encodes CDR1 SEHNR and CDR2 FQNEAQ (reference sequence). The CDR3 runs to 18 residues. The authors' processing: Nucleated cell number was recorded as an estimate derived from reference gene primer amplification. Data came from immunoSEQ multiplex PCR; TCRdb stores just in-frame clones and leaves some out. From that table come the V and J calls and clone size; the DNA was used to work out D and trimming. This sample has 150,000 to 200,000 clones, with less than 90% found just once. These data originate in a study of blood T cell repertoires in COVID-19. Study-wide background: Collection of acute and convalescent COVID-19 samples took place in the United States, Italy and Spain. Sources were T cells, B-cell-depleted T cells, or PBMCs; the material itself was cDNA or gDNA.

The rearrangement uses TRBV7-9 and TRBJ1-4; D call uncertain. This TCR was sampled from a man in his 60s with acute or convalescent COVID-19. Sample: peripheral blood. CDR3 amino acids: CASSLALGLSATNEKLFF. The CDR3 coding sequence is TGTGCCAGCAGCTTAGCGCTAGGACTCTCGGCAACTAATGAAAAACTGTTTTTT.